The following is a T cell receptor beta chain sequence with its context. The data are from a study of blood T cell repertoires in COVID-19. Trimming removed 8 bases from V and 7 bases from J, with 14 bases in between. The length of the CDR3 is 12 residues. From germline, CDR1 is LNHDA and CDR2 SQIVND (reference sequence). Original methodology: Scientists estimated how many nucleated cells there were by amplifying reference gene primers. Repertoires were generated with immunoSEQ multiplex PCR, while TCRdb's copy carries only in-frame clones and drops some. From that table come the V and J calls and clone size; the DNA was used to work out D and trimming. The sample yields some 160,000 clones, approximately 80% seen once.

Sequencing was carried out using peripheral blood. The TCR comes from a human donor in a cohort sampled during active COVID-19. V usage is TRBV19 and J usage is TRBJ1-1; D remains unclear. CDR3 DNA sequence: TGTGCCAGTCGTTACGGACTGAGTGAAGCTTTCTTT. The encoded protein is CASRYGLSEAFF.